This TCR beta chain stems from a study of identical twins. In the case of this clonotype: What it binds is unknown.

The donor group consisted entirely of healthy Caucasians. Study outcomes and limitations: Reduced insertions were recorded for abundant cord blood beta clonotypes, with no such pattern in memory repertoires.

This CDR3 has 17 residues. The V end lost 0 bases, the J end lost 0 bases, and 11 bases lay between the germline ends. Germline lookup yields CDR1 LGHNA and CDR2 YNFKEQ. TCRdb reanalysed the 5' RACE reads using MiXCR and keeps one entry per CDR3 protein. The data contain around 570,000 distinct CDR3 sequences, just under 10% of them singletons. The same data also went into a second study, on yellow fever vaccine responses in identical twins.

This chain links TRBV4-2 with TRBJ2-2; D remains ambiguous. Sequenced sample: PBMCs. This TCR came from a woman aged 18-30 years in good health. The CDR3 nucleotides read TGTGCCAGCAGCCAAGACCCTAGTGGTCCGAACACCGGGGAGCTGTTTTTT. Protein product: CASSQDPSGPNTGELFF.